The 21 T cell receptor beta chains below all came from one sample that was sequenced in a study of shared clonotypes between healthy human individuals. TCRdb's copy holds only in-frame clones and misses some; the assay was immunoSEQ multiplex PCR. Of a few million clones in the sample, approximately 94% were seen once. The sample taken for sequencing was naive CD4+ T cells sorted from blood. Subset here: CD45RA+ positively selected. Receptors originate from a man between 18 and 29 years old in good health.

This chain links TRBV6-1 with TRBJ1-2; 7 nucleotides agree with TRBD1. The CDR3 has 15 amino acids. The germline gives CDR1 MNHNS, CDR2 SASEGT. With 5 bases clipped from V and 2 bases from J, the junction kept 8 bases outside the gene matches. Here the CDR3 DNA reads TGTGCCAGCAGTCCCGGGACAGCGCAAAACTATGGCTACACCTTC. This sequence encodes CASSPGTAQNYGYTF.

The rearrangement links TRBV4-3 to TRBJ2-7, with 8 nucleotides matching TRBD2. J was trimmed by 6 bases and V by 4 bases; bases with no gene match: 11. CDR3 length: 15 amino acids. CDR1 and CDR2 (germline): LGHNA, YSLEER. The CDR3 coding sequence is TGCGCCAGCAGCCGCATCCTAGCGGGCGTGGGCGAGCAGTACTTC. Protein: CASSRILAGVGEQYF.

The rearrangement links TRBV23-1 to TRBJ1-1; TRBD1 might be the D (5 bases). TRBV23-1 is reported as an ORF; its role is uncertain. V was clipped by 5 bases and J by 1 base, with 17 bases between them. The CDR3 covers 16 residues. Here the CDR3 reads CASSIQEAEENTEAFF. Written as DNA, the CDR3 is TGCGCCAGCAGTATACAGGAGGCGGAGGAGAACACTGAAGCTTTCTTT.

The rearrangement joins TRBV7-9 to TRBJ2-1; D is unresolved. The germline CDR1 and CDR2 sequences are SEHNR and FQNEAQ (reference sequence). The CDR3 consists of 17 residues. Trimming stripped 1 base from V and 0 bases from J, with 13 bases between. The CDR3 spells CASSLVVGLSSYNEQFF. In nucleotides, the CDR3 is TGTGCCAGCAGCTTAGTTGTGGGGTTGAGCTCCTACAATGAGCAGTTCTTC.

This chain joins TRBV7-9 and TRBJ2-3; D might be TRBD2 (5 bases). V lost 5 bases to trimming and J lost 2 bases, with 11 bases between them. This CDR3 has 14 amino acids. Germline CDR1 reads SEHNR; CDR2 reads FQNEAQ (reference sequence). The chain's CDR3 is CASSRTRDTDTQYF. The CDR3 nucleotides are TGTGCCAGCAGCCGGACCCGGGACACAGATACGCAGTATTTT.

The chain links TRBV2 to TRBJ1-6; D unclear. Germline CDR1 and CDR2: SNHLY and FYNNEI. The CDR3 covers 14 residues. Trimming took off 7 bases at V and 2 bases at J, with 9 bases between the two ends. The CDR3 DNA reads TGTGCCAGCAAGCCGAGGGCCTATAATTCACCCCTCCACTTT. This gives the protein CASKPRAYNSPLHF. The variable domain in full, completed from reference TRBV2 and TRBJ1-6, reads EPEVTQTPSHQVTQMGQEVILRCVPISNHLYFYWYRQILGQKVEFLVSFYNNEISEKSEIFDDQFSVERPDGSNFTLKIRSTKLEDSAMYFCASKPRAYNSPLHFGNGTRLTVT.

CDR3 region: CSVVMCRSSYNSPLHF. CDR3 nucleotides: TGCAGCGTTGTGATGTGTCGGAGCTCCTATAATTCACCCCTCCACTTT. The chain is built from TRBV29-1 and TRBJ1-6; no firm D call. With 4 bases removed from V and 0 bases from J, the gap between germline ends came to 13 bases. The CDR3 contains 16 residues. Germline CDR1 is SQVTM and CDR2 is ANQGSEA.

The V and J genes are TRBV6-6 and TRBJ1-6; TRBD1 is a possible D gene (6 bases). The CDR3 contains 13 residues. V was shortened by 8 bases and J by 8 bases, with 13 bases between the two germline ends. Per the germline V gene, CDR1 is MNHNY and CDR2 is SVGAGI (reference sequence). The CDR3 sequence: CASPRDRYSPLHF. DNA for the CDR3: TGTGCCAGCCCCCGAGACAGGTATTCACCCCTCCACTTT.

V usage is TRBV7-6 and J usage is TRBJ2-5; D uncertain. The germline V and J ends were trimmed by 4 bases and 9 bases, with 15 bases remaining between them. The CDR3 is 13 amino acids. CDR1 and CDR2 from the germline V gene are SGHVS and FNYEAQ. The CDR3 loop reads CASSSRTLLPQYF. CDR3 coding DNA: TGTGCCAGCAGCTCTAGGACCCTTTTGCCCCAGTACTTC.

As concerns this clone: Other nucleotide sequences in the sample specify the same CDR3. The V gene is TRBV9, the J gene TRBJ2-2; tentative D call: TRBD2 (6 bases). Trimming cost V 0 bases and J 0 bases, with 6 bases left between them. CDR1 and CDR2 from the germline V gene are SGDLS and YYNGEE. CDR3 length equals 15 residues. The chain's CDR3 is CASSVGGANTGELFF. CDR3 bases: TGTGCCAGCAGCGTAGGCGGGGCGAACACCGGGGAGCTGTTTTTT.

The rearrangement joins TRBV18 to TRBJ2-1; 7 bases are shared with TRBD2. The CDR3 spans 14 residues. Unmatched junction bases numbered 3, after V lost 2 bases and J lost 5 bases. CDR1 and CDR2 (germline): KGHSH, LQKENI. The CDR3 sequence: CASSPGTTNNEQFF. CDR3 sequence (DNA): TGTGCCAGCTCACCAGGGACTACAAACAATGAGCAGTTCTTC.

This chain uses TRBV6-5 with TRBJ1-6; maybe TRBD1 (6 bases). Looked up from germline, CDR1 is MNHEY and CDR2 is SVGAGI. Deletions cut 7 bases from V and 2 bases from J, with 12 bases between. The CDR3 loop spans 15 amino acids. Written as DNA, the CDR3 is TGTGCCAGCACTCAGCGGGGGCCCTATAATTCACCCCTCCACTTT. Residues: CASTQRGPYNSPLHF.

The rearrangement uses TRBV6-5 and TRBJ2-7; 10 bases fit TRBD2. J was trimmed by 1 base and V by 6 bases; bases with no gene match: 6. Germline CDR1 MNHEY, CDR2 SVGAGI. This CDR3 is built from 15 residues. In DNA, the CDR3 is TGTGCCAGCAGCGTGAGCGGGGGGGCTTCCTACGAGCAGTACTTC. Its translation: CASSVSGGASYEQYF.

On this clone: This CDR3 is also generated by other DNA sequences in the sample. The chain recombines TRBV5-1 with TRBJ2-3, with 8 nucleotides matching TRBD2. Germline V gene sequence: CDR1 SGHRS, CDR2 YFSETQ. V was clipped by 2 bases and J by 4 bases; unmatched bases: 9. The CDR3 runs 16 residues. The CDR3 DNA is TGCGCCAGCAGCTTAGGGGCTAGCGGGCCCCCAGATACGCAGTATTTT. It translates to CASSLGASGPPDTQYF.

The sample holds a few counts of this clone. The J gene is TRBJ2-7, the V gene TRBV6-6, with 7 bases aligning to TRBD2. V was pared by 2 bases and J by 6 bases, with 7 bases of the junction left unmatched. There are 14 residues in the CDR3. Germline loops: CDR1 MNHNY, CDR2 SVGAGI (reference sequence). Here the CDR3 reads CASSYAGREGEQYF. In DNA, the CDR3 is TGTGCCAGCAGTTACGCGGGTAGGGAGGGCGAGCAGTACTTC.

Comments on this clone: Other DNA sequences in the sample encode the same CDR3. The chain links TRBV19 to TRBJ1-1; no firm D call. Deletions cut 3 bases from V and 3 bases from J, with 8 bases between. CDR1 and CDR2 (germline): LNHDA, SQIVND (reference sequence). The CDR3 contains 13 residues. The CDR3 protein is CASSIVQDTEAFF. The CDR3 DNA sequence: TGTGCCAGTAGTATTGTCCAGGACACTGAAGCTTTCTTT.

This chain connects TRBV6-5 to TRBJ2-2; 12 nucleotides align to TRBD2. V trimming: 7 bases; J trimming: 4 bases; junction bases outside the gene matches: 4. CDR3 length equals 15 residues. Germline lookup yields CDR1 MNHEY and CDR2 SVGAGI. This CDR3 is CASILLAGGTGELFF. For the CDR3, the DNA is TGTGCCAGCATCTTACTAGCGGGAGGCACCGGGGAGCTGTTTTTT.

This clone was seen only a few times. The V and J genes are TRBV10-3 and TRBJ1-1; possibly TRBD1 for D (6 bases). Trimming stripped 0 bases from V and 5 bases from J, with 10 bases between. The CDR3 runs 14 residues. In germline, CDR1 is ENHRY, CDR2 SYGVKD. The DNA of the CDR3 is TGTGCCATCAGTGAGTCAACAGGGATTACTGAAGCTTTCTTT. Its protein product is CAISESTGITEAFF.

The J gene is TRBJ2-2, the V gene TRBV10-2; 10 bases agree with TRBD2. V lost 0 bases to trimming and J lost 6 bases; unmatched junction nucleotides: 4. The CDR3 loop spans 16 amino acids. Per germline, CDR1 WSHSY and CDR2 SAAADI. The CDR3 region has the DNA TGCGCCAGCAGTGAGTCAAGTCTAGCGGGAGCCGGGGAGCTGTTTTTT. Residues: CASSESSLAGAGELFF.

The chain recombines TRBV6-6 with TRBJ2-7; 7 bases line up with TRBD1. With V trimmed by 4 bases and J by 3 bases, 9 bases remained unmatched. This CDR3 region has 15 residues. Germline values: CDR1 MNHNY, CDR2 SVGAGI (reference sequence). CDR3 nucleotide sequence: TGTGCCAGCAGTTCCCGCCAGGGGGTTATCTACGAGCAGTACTTC. Protein sequence: CASSSRQGVIYEQYF.

The CDR3 protein is CASRSGQGINLQETQYF. Here the CDR3 DNA reads TGTGCCAGCAGGTCCGGACAGGGAATAAACCTACAAGAGACCCAGTACTTC. This rearrangement joins TRBV28 to TRBJ2-5, with TRBD1 matching over 8 bases. The J segment lost 2 bases and the V segment lost 6 bases, leaving 14 bases of the junction unmatched. The CDR3 covers 17 residues. Germline assignment: CDR1 MDHEN and CDR2 SYDVKM. Combining the CDR3 with reference TRBV28 and TRBJ2-5 gives the whole variable domain DVKVTQSSRYLVKRTGEKVFLECVQDMDHENMFWYRQDPGLGLRLIYFSYDVKMKEKGDIPEGYSVSREKKERFSLILESASTNQTSMYLCASRSGQGINLQETQYFGPGTRLLVL.